This paragraph reports one T cell receptor beta chain. Its target is unknown. This record comes from a study of PD-1 blockade in classical Hodgkin lymphoma. Libraries were prepared by immunoSEQ multiplex PCR; TCRdb keeps only in-frame clonotypes and omits some of them. The data hold about 8,200 clones, with around 84% observed a single time. Following autologous stem cell transplantation, relapse occurred in every patient, and exposure to brentuximab vedotin varied. CD8+ T cells were isolated from thawed PBMCs by magnetic negative selection. Trimming took off 4 bases at V and 5 bases at J, with 7 bases between the two ends. Germline CDR1 MGHRA, CDR2 YSYEKL. The CDR3 covers 12 residues. The study, taken as a whole, reports: CD8+ TCR diversity did not rise significantly by C4D1, unlike CD4+. Exclusion covered patients beginning nivolumab under 1 year post-ASCT.

This sequence was found in a human donor with classical Hodgkin lymphoma. The source material was CD8+ T cells from blood, sampled at baseline. V is TRBV4-1 and J is TRBJ2-3; no clear D. The CDR3 reads CASSRPGDTQYF. As DNA, the CDR3 is TGCGCCAGCAGCCGACCTGGAGATACGCAGTATTTT.